Described below is a single T cell receptor (beta chain) sequence and its context. The target antigen is unknown. The table came from immunoSEQ multiplex PCR; TCRdb's copy has only in-frame clones and leaves some out. The sample carries tens of thousands of clones, more than 65% recorded once. These data originate in a study of OX40 agonist ivuxolimab in advanced cancers. General study findings and limits: The CD4+ and CD8+ T cells in the blood had expanded clonally by week 6 at 0.1 to 3.0 mg/kg.

The TCR comes from an adult with an advanced solid tumor such as melanoma, head and neck, liver or kidney cancer. The sequences come from CD4+ or CD8+ T cells sorted from blood, collected in a trial of the OX40 agonist ivuxolimab.

Here the CDR3 DNA reads TGCGCCAGCAGCCATTTGACCCGGGACAGGGTCAACACTGAAGCTTTCTTT. Encoded protein: CASSHLTRDRVNTEAFF. The gene calls are TRBV4-1 and TRBJ1-1; TRBD1 agrees at 9 bases. This CDR3 comprises 17 residues. The germline V gene has CDR1 MGHRA and CDR2 YSYEKL. The V gene end was trimmed by 3 bases and the J gene end by 2 bases; junction bases not matched to a gene: 10.